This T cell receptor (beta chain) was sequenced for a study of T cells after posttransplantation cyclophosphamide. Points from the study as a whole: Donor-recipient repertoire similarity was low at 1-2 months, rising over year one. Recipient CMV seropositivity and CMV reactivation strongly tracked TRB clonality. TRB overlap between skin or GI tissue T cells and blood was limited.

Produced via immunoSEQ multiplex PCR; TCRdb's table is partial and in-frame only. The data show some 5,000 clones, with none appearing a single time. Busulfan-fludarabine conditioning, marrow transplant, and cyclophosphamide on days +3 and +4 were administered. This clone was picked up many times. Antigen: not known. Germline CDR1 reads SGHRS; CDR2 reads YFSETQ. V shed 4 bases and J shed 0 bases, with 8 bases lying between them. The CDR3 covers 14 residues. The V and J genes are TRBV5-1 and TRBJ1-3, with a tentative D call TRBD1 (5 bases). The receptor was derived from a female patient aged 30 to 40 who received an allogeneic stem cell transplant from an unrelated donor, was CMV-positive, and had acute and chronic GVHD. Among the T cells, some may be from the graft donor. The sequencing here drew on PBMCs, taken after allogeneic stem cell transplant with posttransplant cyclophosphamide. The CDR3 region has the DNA TGCGCCAGCAGCCCGCAGGGCTCTGGAAACACCATATATTTT. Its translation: CASSPQGSGNTIYF.